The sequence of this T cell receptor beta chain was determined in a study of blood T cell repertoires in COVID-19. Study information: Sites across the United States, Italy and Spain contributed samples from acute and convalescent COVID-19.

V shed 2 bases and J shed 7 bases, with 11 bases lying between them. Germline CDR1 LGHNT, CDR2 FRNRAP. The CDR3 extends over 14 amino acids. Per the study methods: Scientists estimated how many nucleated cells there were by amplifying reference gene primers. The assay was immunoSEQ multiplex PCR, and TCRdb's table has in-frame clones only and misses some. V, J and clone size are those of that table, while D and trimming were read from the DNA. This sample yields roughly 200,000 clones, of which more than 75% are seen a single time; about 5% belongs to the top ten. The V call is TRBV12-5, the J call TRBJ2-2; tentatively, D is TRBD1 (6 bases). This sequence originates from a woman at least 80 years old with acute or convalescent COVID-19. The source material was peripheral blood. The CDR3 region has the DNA TGTGCTAGTGGTTTGTACCAGGGGCACGGGGAGCTGTTTTTT. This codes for CASGLYQGHGELFF.